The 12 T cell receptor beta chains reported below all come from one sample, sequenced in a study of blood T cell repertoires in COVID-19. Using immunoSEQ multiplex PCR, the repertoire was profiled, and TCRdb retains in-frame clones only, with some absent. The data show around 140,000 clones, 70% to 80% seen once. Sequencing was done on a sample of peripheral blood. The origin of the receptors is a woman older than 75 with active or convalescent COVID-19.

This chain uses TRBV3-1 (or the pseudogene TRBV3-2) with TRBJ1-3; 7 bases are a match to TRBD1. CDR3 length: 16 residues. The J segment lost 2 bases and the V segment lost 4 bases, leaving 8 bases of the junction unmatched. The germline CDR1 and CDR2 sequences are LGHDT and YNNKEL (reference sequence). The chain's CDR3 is CASSPYVQGTGNTIYF. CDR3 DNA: TGTGCCAGCAGCCCTTACGTACAGGGGACTGGAAACACCATATATTTT.

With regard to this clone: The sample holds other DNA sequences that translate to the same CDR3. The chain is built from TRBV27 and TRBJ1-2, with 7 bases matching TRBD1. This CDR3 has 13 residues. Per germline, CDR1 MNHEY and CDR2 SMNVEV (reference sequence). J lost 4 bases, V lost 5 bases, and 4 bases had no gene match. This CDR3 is CASSIQGSYGYTF. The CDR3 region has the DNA TGTGCCAGCAGTATACAGGGGTCCTATGGCTACACCTTC.

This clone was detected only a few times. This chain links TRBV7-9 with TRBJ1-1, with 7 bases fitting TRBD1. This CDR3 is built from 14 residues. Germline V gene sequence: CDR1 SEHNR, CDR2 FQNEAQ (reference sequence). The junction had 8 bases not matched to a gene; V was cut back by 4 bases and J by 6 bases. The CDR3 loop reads CASSSLTGVPEAFF. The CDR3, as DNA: TGTGCCAGCAGCTCGCTTACAGGGGTCCCTGAAGCTTTCTTT.

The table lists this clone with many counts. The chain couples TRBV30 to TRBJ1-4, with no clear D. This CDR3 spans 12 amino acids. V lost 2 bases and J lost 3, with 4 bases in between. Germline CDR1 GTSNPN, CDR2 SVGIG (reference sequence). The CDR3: CAWSPANEKLFF. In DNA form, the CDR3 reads TGTGCCTGGAGTCCCGCTAATGAAAAACTGTTTTTT.

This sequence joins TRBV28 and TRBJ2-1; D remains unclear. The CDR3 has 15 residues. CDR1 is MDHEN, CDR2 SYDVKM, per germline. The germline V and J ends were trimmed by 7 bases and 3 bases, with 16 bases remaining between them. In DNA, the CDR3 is TGTGCCAGCATCCCCCCCGGTGTAGTCTACAATGAGCAGTTCTTC. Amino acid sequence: CASIPPGVVYNEQFF.

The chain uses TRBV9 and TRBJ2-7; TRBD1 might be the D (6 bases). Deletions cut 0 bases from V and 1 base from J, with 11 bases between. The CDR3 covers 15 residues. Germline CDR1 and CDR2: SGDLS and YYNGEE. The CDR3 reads CASSVVGDTSYEQYF. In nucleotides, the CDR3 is TGTGCCAGCAGCGTAGTTGGGGACACTTCCTACGAGCAGTACTTC.

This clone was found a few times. CDR3 in DNA: TGTGCCAGCAGCTTAGACGAAACTGAGACCCAGTACTTC. It codes for CASSLDETETQYF. V and J are TRBV7-2 and TRBJ2-5; D gene ambiguous. The CDR3 has 13 amino acids. V dropped 1 base and J dropped 5 bases, with 8 bases sitting between them. Germline values: CDR1 SGHTA, CDR2 FQGNSA.

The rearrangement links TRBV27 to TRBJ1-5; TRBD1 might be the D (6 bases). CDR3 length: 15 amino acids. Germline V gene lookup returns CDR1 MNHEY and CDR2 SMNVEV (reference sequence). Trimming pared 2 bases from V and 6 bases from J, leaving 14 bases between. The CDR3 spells CASSLGTGGLQPQHF. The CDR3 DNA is TGTGCCAGCAGTTTAGGCACTGGGGGCCTTCAGCCCCAGCATTTT.

CDR3 DNA sequence: TGCAGCGCAAAGACAGGGGGCTTCGGCACTGAAGCTTTCTTT. It translates to CSAKTGGFGTEAFF. This chain links TRBV29-1 with TRBJ1-1, with TRBD1 matching over 10 bases. Germline-derived CDR1 and CDR2 are SQVTM and ANQGSEA. After removal of 7 bases from V and 4 bases from J, the junction contained 9 bases not matched to a gene. There are 14 residues in the CDR3.

This CDR3 is CASSSSWTGQKAFF. In DNA, the CDR3 is TGTGCCAGCAGCTCCTCCTGGACAGGCCAGAAGGCTTTCTTT. The chain couples TRBV7-2 to TRBJ1-1; TRBD1 matches 7 bases. The CDR3 covers 14 residues. In germline, CDR1 is SGHTA, CDR2 FQGNSA. The V and J ends lost 4 bases and 11 bases, in that order; junction bases with no gene match: 13.

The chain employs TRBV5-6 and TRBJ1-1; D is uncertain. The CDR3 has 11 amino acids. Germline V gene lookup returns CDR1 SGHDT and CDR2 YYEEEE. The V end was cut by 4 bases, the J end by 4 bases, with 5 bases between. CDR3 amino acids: CASSLFTEAFF. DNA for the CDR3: TGTGCCAGCAGCCTCTTCACTGAAGCTTTCTTT.

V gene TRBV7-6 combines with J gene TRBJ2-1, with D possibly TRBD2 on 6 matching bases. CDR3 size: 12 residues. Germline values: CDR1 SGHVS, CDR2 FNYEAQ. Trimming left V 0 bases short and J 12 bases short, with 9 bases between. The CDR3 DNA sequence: TGTGCCAGCAGCTTAGCCGGGGGAGGGCAGTTCTTC. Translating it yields CASSLAGGGQFF. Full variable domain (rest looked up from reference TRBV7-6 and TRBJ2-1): GAGVSQSPRYKVTKRGQDVALRCDPISGHVSLYWYRQALGQGPEFLTYFNYEAQQDKSGLPNDRFSAERPEGSISTLTIQRTEQRDSAMYRCASSLAGGGQFFGPGTRLTVL.